Only a few counts were recorded for the clone carrying this T cell receptor (beta chain). Its antigen is unknown. The study gave focal radiation plus ipilimumab CTLA-4 blockade to patients with chemo-refractory metastatic non-small-cell lung cancer. V lost 8 bases, J lost 6 bases, and 17 bases lay in between. Germline V gives CDR1 MNHNS, CDR2 SASEGT. This CDR3 contains 13 residues. Clones were read by immunoSEQ multiplex PCR, and TCRdb kept only the in-frame ones, dropping some. This table has about 97,000 clones, around 74% appearing once. This entry is derived from a study of radiotherapy plus CTLA-4 blockade in lung cancer. Whole-study findings and limits: Radiotherapy with ipilimumab was followed by blood expansion of tumor-derived clones.

This rearrangement joins TRBV6-1 to TRBJ2-7, with D tentatively TRBD2 (6 bases). The origin of this receptor is a human donor with non-small cell lung cancer who had a partial response to radiotherapy plus ipilimumab. Some clones in this sample may be carry-over from other donors' samples. Source: peripheral blood, taken from a patient treated with radiotherapy plus ipilimumab. This CDR3 is CASRREGVSEQYF. For the CDR3, the DNA is TGTGCCAGCCGGAGGGAAGGAGTCTCCGAGCAGTACTTC.